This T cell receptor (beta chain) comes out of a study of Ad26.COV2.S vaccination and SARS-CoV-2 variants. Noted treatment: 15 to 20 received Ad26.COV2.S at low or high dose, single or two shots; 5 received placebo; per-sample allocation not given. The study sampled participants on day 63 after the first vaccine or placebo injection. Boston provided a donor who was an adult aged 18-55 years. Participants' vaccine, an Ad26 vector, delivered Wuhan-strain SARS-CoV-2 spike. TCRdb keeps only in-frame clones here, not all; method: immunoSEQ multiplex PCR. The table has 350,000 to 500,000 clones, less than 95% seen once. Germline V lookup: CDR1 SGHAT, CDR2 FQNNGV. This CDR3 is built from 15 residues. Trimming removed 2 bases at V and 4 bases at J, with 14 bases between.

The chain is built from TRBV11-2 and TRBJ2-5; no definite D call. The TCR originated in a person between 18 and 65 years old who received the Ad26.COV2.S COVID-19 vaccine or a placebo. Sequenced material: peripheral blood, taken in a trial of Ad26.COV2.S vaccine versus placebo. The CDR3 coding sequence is TGTGCCAGCAGCTTAATAAGGACCCCTAGAGAGACCCAGTACTTC. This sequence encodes CASSLIRTPRETQYF. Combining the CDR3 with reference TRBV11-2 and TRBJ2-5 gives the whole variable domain EAGVAQSPRYKIIEKRQSVAFWCNPISGHATLYWYQQILGQGPKLLIQFQNNGVVDDSQLPKDRFSAERLKGVDSTLKIQPAKLEDSAVYLCASSLIRTPRETQYFGPGTRLLVL.